This TCR beta chain was documented in a study of blood T cell repertoires in COVID-19. Participant ages covered roughly 18 to 89 years across 24 US areas. The protocol was immunoSEQ multiplex PCR, while the TCRdb copy is restricted to in-frame clones and leaves out a portion. The data contain around 280,000 clones, 90% of them singletons. Per the germline V gene, CDR1 is SGHNT and CDR2 is YENEEA. J gave up 11 bases and V 5 bases, and 7 bases lay outside the gene matches. The CDR3 is 12 amino acids. This rearrangement joins TRBV11-3 to TRBJ2-7, with 9 bases lining up with TRBD2. The sample taken for sequencing was PBMCs or T cells enriched from blood (not recorded which). The clonotype comes from a woman aged 18-29 years with acute COVID-19. The CDR3 DNA sequence: TGTGCCAGCAGCGTTAGCGGGGGCGCTGAGTACTTC. It specifies CASSVSGGAEYF.